These 21 T cell receptor beta chains came from one sample sequenced in a study of CD8 T cells in ankylosing spondylitis. TCRdb analysed the 5' RACE reads with MiXCR anew, one entry per CDR3 protein. The sample lists about 510,000 distinct CDR3 sequences, about 5.7% seen once, with 3% to 4% in the top ten. These receptors lack a known antigen. Study results and caveats: Ankylosing spondylitis blood seemed to carry a telltale TCR beta motif made of about 8 highly homologous variants.

The sequenced sample consisted of blood, either unsorted or a sorted T cell fraction (not recorded which). These receptors all stem from a male donor with ankylosing spondylitis.

V is TRBV4-2 and J is TRBJ1-2; the D is unclear. This CDR3 spans 14 amino acids. The germline V gene encodes CDR1 LGHNA and CDR2 YNFKEQ. With 0 bases removed from V and 3 bases from J, the gap between germline ends came to 8 bases. In nucleotides, the CDR3 is TGTGCCAGCAGCCAAGAAAGTCAGCACTATGGCTACACCTTC. Its protein is CASSQESQHYGYTF.

Many counts were recorded for this clonotype. The genes are TRBV9 and TRBJ1-1; D ambiguous. Germline-derived CDR1 and CDR2 are SGDLS and YYNGEE. Trimming cost V 0 bases and J 8 bases, with 14 bases left between them. The CDR3 spans 14 residues. The CDR3 DNA is TGTGCCAGCAGCGTAGAAGGGATCTACCCCGAAGCTTTCTTT. Protein sequence: CASSVEGIYPEAFF.

This clonotype was recorded many times. The rearrangement joins TRBV9 to TRBJ2-3, with D perhaps TRBD1 or TRBD2 (6 bases each). There are 15 residues in the CDR3. V lost 2 bases, J lost 2 bases, and 12 bases lay in between. CDR1 and CDR2 from the germline V gene are SGDLS and YYNGEE. In DNA, the CDR3 is TGTGCCAGCAGCGTCTGGGGGGCCAACACAGATACGCAGTATTTT. Translating it yields CASSVWGANTDTQYF. Full variable domain (rest looked up from reference TRBV9 and TRBJ2-3): DSGVTQTPKHLITATGQRVTLRCSPRSGDLSVYWYQQSLDQGLQFLIQYYNGEERAKGNILERFSAQQFPDLHSELNLSSLELGDSALYFCASSVWGANTDTQYFGPGTRLTVL.

This clonotype has a count of ten or more. This sequence joins TRBV28 and TRBJ2-4; no firm D call. Trimming removed 3 bases from V and 8 bases from J, with 5 bases in between. The CDR3 spans 11 residues. Germline CDR1 and CDR2: MDHEN and SYDVKM. CDR3 loop: CASSFLDIQYF. The CDR3 DNA is TGTGCCAGCAGTTTCCTTGACATTCAGTACTTC.

In its sample, this clonotype was seen many times. V and J are TRBV9 and TRBJ2-3, with D possibly matching TRBD1 (5 bases). V was pared by 0 bases and J by 1 base, with 9 bases between. Germline CDR1 reads SGDLS; CDR2 reads YYNGEE. The CDR3 is 15 amino acids. This CDR3 is CASSVEGMGTDTQYF. As DNA, the CDR3 is TGTGCCAGCAGCGTAGAGGGGATGGGCACAGATACGCAGTATTTT.

This clonotype was picked up many times. The V and J genes are TRBV5-1 and TRBJ2-2; tentatively, D is TRBD2 (6 bases). The CDR3 runs 16 residues. Trimming took 4 bases from V and 2 from J, leaving 15 bases between them. The germline gives CDR1 SGHRS, CDR2 YFSETQ. The CDR3 sequence is CASSARGAPNTGELFF. DNA for the CDR3: TGCGCCAGCAGCGCTCGCGGGGCTCCCAACACCGGGGAGCTGTTTTTT. The variable domain in full, with the rest retrieved from reference TRBV5-1 and TRBJ2-2, is KAGVTQTPRYLIKTRGQQVTLSCSPISGHRSVSWYQQTPGQGLQFLFEYFSETQRNKGNFPGRFSGRQFSNSRSEMNVSTLELGDSALYLCASSARGAPNTGELFFGEGSRLTVL.

This clonotype was recorded many times. The chain links TRBV4-3 to TRBJ2-7; D ambiguous. CDR3 size: 14 residues. CDR1 is LGHNA, CDR2 YSLEER, per germline. V lost 0 bases, J lost 6 bases, and 12 bases lay in between. The CDR3, as DNA: TGCGCCAGCAGCCAAGAACGGGCCTCGGGCGAGCAGTACTTC. Translated: CASSQERASGEQYF.

This clonotype occurred many times. The rearrangement joins TRBV12-3 or TRBV12-4 to TRBJ1-3; D is ambiguous. This CDR3 has 14 amino acids. The germline V and J ends were trimmed by 5 bases and 0 bases, with 8 bases remaining between them. The CDR3, as DNA: TGTGCCAGCAGTCCGACGGTCTCTGGAAACACCATATATTTT. Encoded protein: CASSPTVSGNTIYF.

This clonotype was recorded many times. The rearrangement links TRBV4-3 to TRBJ2-4; D call uncertain. CDR3 length: 14 amino acids. CDR1 and CDR2 from the germline V gene are LGHNA and YSLEER. Trimming shortened V by 4 bases and J by 3 bases, and 10 bases separated the two germline ends. This CDR3 is CASSPEPGKNIQYF. In DNA, the CDR3 is TGCGCCAGCAGCCCAGAGCCGGGCAAAAACATTCAGTACTTC.

This clonotype was counted ten times or more. The CDR3 DNA is TGTGCCAGCTCACCATGGACAGGGGTGGACAATGAGCAGTTCTTC. It codes for CASSPWTGVDNEQFF. The rearrangement joins TRBV18 to TRBJ2-1; TRBD1 aligns across 9 bases. Looked up from germline, CDR1 is KGHSH and CDR2 is LQKENI. Losses at the gene ends were 2 bases for V and 5 bases for J; bases not matched to a gene: 4. CDR3 size: 15 residues.

This clonotype was observed at least ten times. This rearrangement joins TRBV7-2 to TRBJ2-1; no clear D. Germline CDR1 is SGHTA and CDR2 is FQGNSA. The CDR3 extends over 12 amino acids. Trimming removed 5 bases at V and 10 bases at J, with 12 bases between. The CDR3 is CASSRVAGEQFF. CDR3 DNA: TGTGCCAGCAGCCGAGTAGCTGGCGAGCAGTTCTTC.

This clonotype showed up many times. The chain recombines TRBV7-9 with TRBJ2-4; D gene unclear. CDR3 length equals 15 residues. V lost 4 bases and J 0 bases, leaving 10 bases between the germline ends. Germline V lookup: CDR1 SEHNR, CDR2 FQNEAQ (reference sequence). CDR3 in amino acids: CASSSDWTAKNIQYF. CDR3 sequence (DNA): TGTGCCAGCAGCTCCGACTGGACAGCCAAAAACATTCAGTACTTC.

This clonotype was observed many times. The chain carries TRBV20-1 and TRBJ2-3; D gene ambiguous. The CDR3 contains 15 residues. Trimming shortened V by 1 base and J by 2 bases, and 13 bases separated the two germline ends. Germline V lookup: CDR1 DFQATT, CDR2 SNEGSKA (reference sequence). This CDR3 reads CSARGSATLTDTQYF. The CDR3 DNA sequence: TGCAGTGCTAGAGGGTCAGCAACCCTCACAGATACGCAGTATTTT.

This clonotype was seen repeatedly, ten times or more. The V call is TRBV2, the J call TRBJ2-4; D ambiguous. With 4 bases removed from V and 12 bases from J, the gap between germline ends came to 13 bases. The CDR3 has 12 amino acids. CDR1 and CDR2 from the germline V gene are SNHLY and FYNNEI. CDR3 protein: CASSVERAHQYF. CDR3 nucleotide sequence: TGTGCCAGCAGTGTCGAAAGGGCGCATCAGTACTTC.

There are many counts of this clonotype. The chain employs TRBV20-1 and TRBJ2-1; possibly TRBD2 for D (7 bases). The germline CDR1 and CDR2 sequences are DFQATT and SNEGSKA (reference sequence). The V and J ends lost 6 bases and 4 bases respectively, with 19 bases between them. This CDR3 comprises 15 residues. CDR3 amino acids: CSAPGESSGYNEQFF. The CDR3 region has the DNA TGCAGTGCCCCAGGGGAATCTAGCGGTTACAATGAGCAGTTCTTC.

There are many counts of this clonotype. The rearrangement joins TRBV20-1 to TRBJ2-1; D is undetermined. This CDR3 is built from 12 residues. Trimming removed 3 bases from V and 8 bases from J, with 11 bases in between. Germline V lookup: CDR1 DFQATT, CDR2 SNEGSKA (reference sequence). The CDR3 loop is CSASRSPDEQFF. CDR3 coding DNA: TGCAGTGCTAGTAGGTCCCCGGATGAGCAGTTCTTC.

Ten or more counts support this clonotype. The chain joins TRBV5-1 to TRBJ2-1, with 13 bases aligning to TRBD2. Germline V gene data show CDR1 as SGHRS and CDR2 as YFSETQ. The CDR3 loop spans 17 amino acids. The V gene end was trimmed by 0 bases and the J gene end by 9 bases; junction bases not matched to a gene: 9. CDR3 nucleotide sequence: TGCGCCAGCAGCTTGGATGGGACTAGCGGGGAATTAGGTGAGCAGTTCTTC. Protein sequence: CASSLDGTSGELGEQFF.

This clonotype came up a few times. This sequence joins TRBV7-2 and TRBJ2-4; TRBD1 matches 7 bases. CDR3 length: 16 residues. Germline V gene lookup returns CDR1 SGHTA and CDR2 FQGNSA. V gave up 0 bases and J gave up 3 bases; unmatched junction bases: 5. The CDR3 here is CASSLAGTVGKNIQYF. The CDR3 DNA is TGTGCCAGCAGCTTAGCCGGGACAGTAGGCAAAAACATTCAGTACTTC.

In this sample, this clonotype turned up many times. The V and J genes are TRBV7-2 and TRBJ1-1; D gene unclear. CDR1 and CDR2 (germline): SGHTA, FQGNSA. The CDR3 contains 12 residues. V lost 7 bases and J 8 bases, leaving 14 bases between the germline ends. CDR3 in amino acids: CASKEVGPEAFF. CDR3 nucleotides: TGTGCCAGCAAAGAGGTAGGGCCGGAAGCTTTCTTT.

The sample holds many counts of this clonotype. This sequence joins TRBV29-1 and TRBJ2-7; TRBD1 agrees at 7 bases. Trimming removed 4 bases from V and 6 bases from J; junction bases left unmatched: 3. Germline V gene lookup returns CDR1 SQVTM and CDR2 ANQGSEA. This CDR3 spans 11 amino acids. CDR3 region: CSVGSGGEQYF. Written as DNA, the CDR3 is TGCAGCGTTGGCTCAGGGGGCGAGCAGTACTTC.

This clonotype was observed many times. The rearrangement joins TRBV7-8 to TRBJ1-5; D unclear. The germline gives CDR1 SGHVS, CDR2 FQNEAQ. This CDR3 contains 17 residues. Trimming pared 3 bases from V and 2 bases from J, leaving 17 bases between. In nucleotides, the CDR3 is TGTGCCAGCAGCTTTCTCCCGAACATTGATCGCAATCAGCCCCAGCATTTT. Its translation is CASSFLPNIDRNQPQHF.